Reported below is one TCR beta chain. As yet, its antigen is unknown. The data belong to a study of cytomegalovirus exposure and HLA in healthy donors. Study outcomes and limitations: Cytomegalovirus association was assigned to approximately 180 TCR beta chains.

It was the approximately 110-subject validation cohort, separate from the approximately 690-subject first cohort, to which the donors belonged. This CDR3 has 16 amino acids. CDR1 SGHAT and CDR2 FQNNGV come from the germline V gene. V shed 1 base and J 4 bases; nucleotides not matched to a gene: 8. Profiled with immunoSEQ multiplex PCR; TCRdb holds only in-frame clones, not every one. The sample contains tens of thousands of clones, less than 96% of which appear only once. The chain links TRBV11-2 to TRBJ2-7; 9 nucleotides match TRBD1. The source material was PBMCs. This TCR was sampled from a woman between 18 and 29 years old in good health and CMV-seronegative. The CDR3 DNA reads TGTGCCAGCAGCTTAGGGGGACCGGGACAGGGATACGAGCAGTACTTC. Its protein product is CASSLGGPGQGYEQYF.